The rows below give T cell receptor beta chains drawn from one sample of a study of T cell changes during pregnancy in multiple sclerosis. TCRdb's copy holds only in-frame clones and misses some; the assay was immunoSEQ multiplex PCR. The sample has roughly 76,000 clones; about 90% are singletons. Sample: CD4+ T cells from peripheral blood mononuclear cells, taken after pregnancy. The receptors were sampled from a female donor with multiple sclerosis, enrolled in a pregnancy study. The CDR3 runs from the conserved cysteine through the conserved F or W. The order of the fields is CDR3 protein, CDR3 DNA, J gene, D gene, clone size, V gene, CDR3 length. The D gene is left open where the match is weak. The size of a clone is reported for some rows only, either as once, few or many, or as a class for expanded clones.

CAWSMPGLAGLYEQYF,TGTGCCTGGAGTATGCCGGGACTAGCGGGGCTTTACGAGCAGTACTTC,TRBJ2-7,TRBD2,NA,TRBV30,16
CAWSVRAGISYGYTF,TGTGCCTGGAGTGTACGGGCAGGGATATCCTATGGCTACACCTTC,TRBJ1-2,NA,NA,TRBV30,15
CASSLKDGREQYF,TGCGCCAGCAGCTTGAAGGACGGGAGAGAGCAGTACTTC,TRBJ2-7,NA,once,TRBV5-1,13
CASSFTAPSYEQYF,TGTGCCAGCAGCTTTACTGCACCTTCCTACGAGCAGTACTTC,TRBJ2-7,NA,NA,TRBV6-6,14
CASSPRTSGGVYTDTQYF,TGTGCCAGCAGCCCCCGGACTAGCGGGGGCGTGTACACAGATACGCAGTATTTT,TRBJ2-3,TRBD2,NA,TRBV11-3,18
CASAPFSGDTEAFF,TGCGCCAGCGCCCCGTTCTCGGGGGACACTGAAGCTTTCTTT,TRBJ1-1,NA,NA,TRBV5-1,14
CASSPSDRVGTDTQYF,TGCGCCAGCAGCCCGTCAGACAGGGTGGGCACAGATACGCAGTATTTT,TRBJ2-3,TRBD1,NA,TRBV5-1,16
CASSLAGTSFTGELFF,TGTGCCAGCAGCTTAGCCGGGACTAGTTTCACCGGGGAGCTGTTTTTT,TRBJ2-2,TRBD2,NA,TRBV28,16
CASSLIRGTGEQYF,TGTGCCAGCAGCTTAATCCGGGGGACGGGCGAGCAGTACTTC,TRBJ2-7,NA,NA,TRBV7-8,14
CASRERGSANEKLFF,TGTGCCAGCAGAGAAAGGGGGTCTGCTAATGAAAAACTGTTTTTT,TRBJ1-4,NA,NA,TRBV2,15
CASSPSDSNSPLHF,TGTGCCAGCTCCCCCTCAGACTCTAATTCACCCCTCCACTTT,TRBJ1-6,NA,NA,TRBV18,14
CASSLVGREGNQPQHF,TGTGCCAGCAGCTTAGTTGGCAGGGAGGGCAATCAACCCCAGCATTTT,TRBJ1-5,NA,NA,TRBV7-8,16
CASSPRHGNPNTGELFF,TGTGCCAGCTCACCCCGACACGGCAACCCCAACACCGGGGAGCTGTTTTTT,TRBJ2-2,NA,NA,TRBV18,17
CASSLLSGGATDTQYF,TGCGCCAGCAGCTTGCTGTCGGGCGGGGCAACAGATACGCAGTATTTT,TRBJ2-3,NA,NA,TRBV5-1,16
CASRAGINTEAFF,TGTGCCAGCAGGGCAGGAATAAACACTGAAGCTTTCTTT,TRBJ1-1,NA,NA,TRBV6-6,13
CASSHDRGLNTGELFF,TGCGCCAGCAGTCACGACAGGGGGCTGAACACCGGGGAGCTGTTTTTT,TRBJ2-2,TRBD1,NA,TRBV23-1,16
CASSIDGQGGYTF,TGTGCCAGTAGTATAGATGGACAGGGGGGCTACACCTTC,TRBJ1-2,TRBD1,few,TRBV19,13
CASSSFGANVLTF,TGTGCCAGCAGCTCCTTTGGGGCCAACGTCCTGACTTTC,TRBJ2-6,NA,NA,TRBV7-2,13
CASSLGHGTDTQYF,TGCGCCAGCAGCTTGGGACACGGCACAGATACGCAGTATTTT,TRBJ2-3,NA,once,TRBV5-1,14
CASSLVTGGAYEQYF,TGTGCCAGCAGCTTAGTTACAGGGGGGGCCTACGAGCAGTACTTC,TRBJ2-7,NA,NA,TRBV7-9,15
CASSYSTGVGEKLFF,TGTGCCAGCAGTTACTCGACAGGGGTGGGGGAAAAACTGTTTTTT,TRBJ1-4,TRBD1,NA,TRBV6-5,15
CASSQDRMSGVYEQFF,TGTGCCAGCAGCCAAGATCGGATGAGCGGGGTCTATGAGCAGTTCTTC,TRBJ2-1,TRBD2,NA,TRBV14,16
CASSVAQLYTGELFF,TGTGCCAGCAGCGTAGCACAGTTATACACCGGGGAGCTGTTTTTT,TRBJ2-2,NA,NA,TRBV9,15
CASILLAGGDEQFF,TGTGCCAGCATCCTTCTTGCGGGGGGCGATGAGCAGTTCTTC,TRBJ2-1,TRBD2,NA,TRBV7-2,14
CASRQAYEQYF,TGTGCCAGTCGACAGGCTTACGAGCAGTACTTC,TRBJ2-7,NA,NA,TRBV28,11
CASTGQGLNTEAFF,TGCGCCAGCACCGGACAGGGATTGAACACTGAAGCTTTCTTT,TRBJ1-1,TRBD1,NA,TRBV5-1,14
CASSSQGNQPQHF,TGTGCCAGCAGCTCACAGGGGAATCAGCCCCAGCATTTT,TRBJ1-5,TRBD1,NA,TRBV7-9,13
CAWSPRRITGELFF,TGTGCCTGGAGTCCCCGGCGGATTACCGGGGAGCTGTTTTTT,TRBJ2-2,NA,once,TRBV30,14
CASSLSDSVVEKLFF,TGCGCCAGCAGCCTGTCCGACAGCGTCGTTGAAAAACTGTTTTTT,TRBJ1-4,NA,NA,TRBV5-1,15
CASSENFGNYGYTF,TGTGCCAGCAGTGAAAATTTCGGGAACTATGGCTACACCTTC,TRBJ1-2,NA,NA,TRBV25-1,14
CASRTGGLKDTQYF,TGTGCCAGCAGGACAGGGGGTTTAAAAGATACGCAGTATTTT,TRBJ2-3,TRBD1,NA,TRBV6-6,14
CASSPPGEANTEAFF,TGTGCCAGCAGTCCCCCCGGGGAAGCGAACACTGAAGCTTTCTTT,TRBJ1-1,NA,NA,TRBV27,15
CASSPGQGMAPLHF,TGCGCCAGCAGCCCGGGACAGGGTATGGCACCCCTCCACTTT,TRBJ1-6,TRBD1,NA,TRBV5-1,14
CASSLVKNTEAFF,TGTGCCAGCAGCTTGGTTAAGAACACTGAAGCTTTCTTT,TRBJ1-1,NA,once,TRBV5-8,13
CATSRDPGQLGQHF,TGTGCCACCAGCAGAGACCCAGGACAGCTCGGCCAGCATTTT,TRBJ1-5,NA,NA,TRBV15,14
CASSLGTGFSTDTQYF,TGTGCCAGCAGCTTGGGGACAGGTTTTAGCACAGATACGCAGTATTTT,TRBJ2-3,TRBD1,NA,TRBV5-5,16
CASSPTTGTDTQYF,TGTGCCAGCAGCCCAACGACAGGGACAGATACGCAGTATTTT,TRBJ2-3,TRBD1,NA,TRBV5-6,14
CASSSQGVDTEAFF,TGCGCCAGCAGCTCTCAGGGGGTTGACACTGAAGCTTTCTTT,TRBJ1-1,TRBD1,NA,TRBV5-1,14
CASSRLNSYEQYF,TGTGCCAGCAGTCGCCTTAACAGCTACGAGCAGTACTTC,TRBJ2-7,NA,NA,TRBV6-5,13
CAWGGVTGELFF,TGTGCCTGGGGAGGGGTAACCGGGGAGCTGTTTTTT,TRBJ2-2,NA,NA,TRBV30,12
CASRETGDKNIQYF,TGTGCCAGCAGGGAAACGGGTGACAAAAACATTCAGTACTTC,TRBJ2-4,NA,NA,TRBV7-2,14
CASSYVAGTSYNEQFF,TGTGCCAGCAGTTACGTAGCGGGGACATCCTACAATGAGCAGTTCTTC,TRBJ2-1,TRBD2,NA,TRBV6-5,16
CASSQVRREGGTEAFF,TGTGCCAGCAGCCAAGTTCGACGGGAGGGTGGCACTGAAGCTTTCTTT,TRBJ1-1,NA,NA,TRBV4-2,16
CASSVGSYNADTQYF,TGTGCCAGCAGTGTCGGGTCGTACAACGCAGATACGCAGTATTTT,TRBJ2-3,NA,NA,TRBV6-1,15
CASSLARDRGHTDTQYF,TGTGCCAGCAGCTTGGCCCGGGACAGAGGACACACAGATACGCAGTATTTT,TRBJ2-3,TRBD1,NA,TRBV5-6,17
CASSVGGSYEQYF,TGTGCCAGCAGCGTAGGAGGGTCCTACGAGCAGTACTTC,TRBJ2-7,NA,NA,TRBV9,13
CASSVLSASTDTQYF,TGTGCCAGCAGCGTACTCAGCGCTAGCACAGATACGCAGTATTTT,TRBJ2-3,NA,once,TRBV9,15
CASSIAPPSSEQFF,TGTGCCAGTAGTATAGCACCACCTAGCAGTGAGCAGTTCTTC,TRBJ2-1,NA,NA,TRBV19,14
CASSRKGVSGYTF,TGTGCCAGCTCACGGAAAGGGGTCAGTGGCTACACCTTC,TRBJ1-2,NA,NA,TRBV18,13
CASNSGTGAYEQYF,TGTGCCAGCAATTCCGGGACAGGCGCCTACGAGCAGTACTTC,TRBJ2-7,TRBD1,NA,TRBV2,14
CASSLARGEETQYF,TGTGCCAGCAGCTTGGCCAGGGGGGAAGAGACCCAGTACTTC,TRBJ2-5,NA,few,TRBV5-4,14
CASSREAGVFSYEQYF,TGTGCCAGCAGCCGAGAAGCGGGAGTGTTCTCCTACGAGCAGTACTTC,TRBJ2-7,TRBD2,NA,TRBV7-2,16
CASSSLGVKNTEAFF,TGTGCCAGTAGTTCCCTCGGGGTAAAGAACACTGAAGCTTTCTTT,TRBJ1-1,NA,few,TRBV19,15
CAITPGQGWEQYF,TGTGCCATCACCCCTGGCCAGGGATGGGAGCAGTACTTC,TRBJ2-7,NA,NA,TRBV10-3,13
CASSFAVGGNGYTF,TGTGCCAGCAGCTTCGCGGTAGGCGGCAATGGCTACACCTTC,TRBJ1-2,NA,NA,TRBV11-1,14
CASSPDYYTGELFF,TGTGCCAGCAGCCCGGACTACTACACCGGGGAGCTGTTTTTT,TRBJ2-2,NA,once,TRBV7-3,14
CASSFRGRGTGELFF,TGTGCCAGCAGCTTCAGAGGGAGGGGGACCGGGGAGCTGTTTTTT,TRBJ2-2,NA,once,TRBV7-2,15
CASSLTRAGGEQFF,TGTGCCAGCAGTTTGACCCGAGCGGGAGGTGAGCAGTTCTTC,TRBJ2-1,TRBD2,NA,TRBV27,14
CASSERTGPDSPLHF,TGTGCCAGCAGTGAACGGACAGGTCCCGATTCACCCCTCCACTTT,TRBJ1-6,TRBD1,NA,TRBV9,15
CASTFQAGTEAFF,TGTGCCAGTACTTTCCAAGCGGGGACTGAAGCTTTCTTT,TRBJ1-1,NA,NA,TRBV19,13